Each of the 13 T cell receptor beta chains below was sequenced from the same sample in a study of T cell responses to AZD1222 COVID-19 vaccine. Only in-frame clones appear in the TCRdb table, and some are missing; sequencing was by immunoSEQ multiplex PCR. The sample contains around 92,000 clones, under 90% of which appear only once. The material was peripheral blood, obtained on day 0 of AZD1222 vaccination. The origin of the receptors is an adult in good health.

This clone was recorded only once. The gene calls are TRBV5-1 and TRBJ2-7; 7 nucleotides line up with TRBD2. Germline V CDR1 and CDR2: SGHRS, YFSETQ. The length of the CDR3 is 15 residues. The ends lost 0 bases at V and 1 base at J; junction bases unmatched: 4. In nucleotides, the CDR3 is TGCGCCAGCAGCTTGGAGTCTAGCGGTTCCTACGAGCAGTACTTC. Encoded protein: CASSLESSGSYEQYF.

The rearrangement links TRBV7-2 to TRBJ1-2; TRBD1 aligns across 11 bases. The CDR3 is made up of 16 amino acids. Trimming cost V 1 base and J 8 bases; bases outside gene matches: 9. The germline V gene encodes CDR1 SGHTA and CDR2 FQGNSA. DNA for the CDR3: TGTGCCAGCAGCTTAGGGCCCGGGACAGGGGGTAGCGGCTACACCTTC. It codes for CASSLGPGTGGSGYTF.

DNA of the CDR3: TGTGCCACCTCCGGGACAGGGCCCGGAGATACGCAGTATTTT. Amino acids: CATSGTGPGDTQYF. J is TRBJ2-3 and V is TRBV24-1, with 9 bases identical to TRBD1. The trim removed 9 bases at V and 5 bases at J, leaving 8 bases unmatched. Germline CDR1 reads KGHDR; CDR2 reads SFDVKD. This CDR3 is 14 amino acids long.

The V gene is TRBV5-8, the J gene TRBJ2-1; the D gene is possibly TRBD2 (6 bases). V lost 4 bases to trimming and J lost 3 bases, with 14 bases between them. The length of the CDR3 is 15 residues. From germline, CDR1 is SGHTS and CDR2 YDEGEE. In DNA form, the CDR3 reads TGTGCCAGCAGCCCTCGGGAGCTGGGCTACAATGAGCAGTTCTTC. It codes for CASSPRELGYNEQFF. Based on the CDR3 plus reference TRBV5-8 and TRBJ2-1, the full variable domain is EAGVTQSPTHLIKTRGQQATLRCSPISGHTSVYWYQQALGLGLQFLLWYDEGEERNRGNFPPRFSGRQFPNYSSELNVNALELEDSALYLCASSPRELGYNEQFFGPGTRLTVL.

The chain recombines TRBV11-2 with TRBJ1-6; tentative D call: TRBD1 (6 bases). V dropped 1 base and J dropped 10 bases, with 11 bases sitting between them. This CDR3 is 14 amino acids long. Germline CDR1 and CDR2: SGHAT and FQNNGV. The CDR3 loop is CASSLGTEMSPLHF. CDR3 in DNA: TGTGCCAGCAGCTTAGGGACAGAGATGTCACCCCTCCACTTT.

The V call is TRBV14, the J call TRBJ1-2; D gene unclear. This CDR3 has 13 residues. The V gene's germline CDR1 is SGHDN and CDR2 FVKESK. Between the trimmed V and J ends, which lost 0 bases and 8 bases, there was a span of 10 bases. CDR3 amino acids: CASSQDKVIGYTF. DNA for the CDR3: TGTGCCAGCAGCCAAGATAAGGTTATCGGCTACACCTTC.

The sample holds a few counts of this clone. The rearrangement links TRBV7-6 to TRBJ2-5; TRBD1 or TRBD2 may be the D gene (5 bases each). Trimming took off 0 bases at V and 1 base at J, with 9 bases between the two ends. The CDR3 consists of 15 residues. Germline-derived CDR1 and CDR2 are SGHVS and FNYEAQ. DNA of the CDR3: TGTGCCAGCAGCTTAGCCGGGGCGGTCCAAGAGACCCAGTACTTC. It translates to CASSLAGAVQETQYF.

The genes are TRBV28 and TRBJ1-5, with no clear D. Looked up from germline, CDR1 is MDHEN and CDR2 is SYDVKM. V was trimmed by 2 bases and J by 3 bases, leaving 5 bases between them. There are 13 residues in the CDR3. CDR3 protein: CASSLVNNQPQHF. The CDR3 DNA follows: TGTGCCAGCAGTTTAGTGAACAATCAGCCCCAGCATTTT.

The chain uses TRBV6-5 and TRBJ1-6, with 10 nucleotides matching TRBD1. V lost 2 bases and J lost 6; bases outside the gene matches: 1. Germline-derived CDR1 and CDR2 are MNHEY and SVGAGI. This CDR3 has 15 amino acids. The DNA of the CDR3 is TGTGCCAGCAGTTACGGGGACAGGGGTAATTCACCCCTCCACTTT. It specifies CASSYGDRGNSPLHF.

This chain connects TRBV19 to TRBJ1-2; TRBD1 might be the D (6 bases). This CDR3 comprises 12 residues. Germline V gene sequence: CDR1 LNHDA, CDR2 SQIVND (reference sequence). Trimming cost V 6 bases and J 7 bases, with 12 bases left between them. The CDR3 DNA reads TGTGCCAGTAGCCCAACAGGGTTTGGCTACACCTTC. Its translation is CASSPTGFGYTF.

As to this clone: The junction departs from germline at one end; a sequencing error may be responsible. V and J are TRBV3-1 (or the pseudogene TRBV3-2) and TRBJ1-2; D remains ambiguous. The CDR3 is 12 amino acids. CDR1 is LGHDT and CDR2 is YNNKEL in the germline V gene (reference sequence). The CDR3 sequence: CASSLLFFPQVW. The CDR3 DNA sequence: TGTGCCAGCAGCCTCCTCTTTTTTCCCCAGGTGTGG.

CDR3 loop: CASSQSHREGDGYTF. CDR3 in DNA: TGTGCCAGCAGCCAATCTCACAGGGAAGGAGATGGCTACACCTTC. The chain employs TRBV3-1 (or the pseudogene TRBV3-2) and TRBJ1-2, with D perhaps matching TRBD1 (6 bases). V was trimmed by 2 bases and J by 6 bases, leaving 16 bases between them. The germline gives CDR1 LGHDT, CDR2 YNNKEL (reference sequence). The CDR3 runs to 15 residues.

The chain is built from TRBV7-9 and TRBJ1-1; 7 bases fit TRBD1. Trimming cost V 1 base and J 4 bases; bases outside gene matches: 6. Germline loops: CDR1 SEHNR, CDR2 FQNEAQ (reference sequence). The CDR3 has 15 amino acids. The CDR3, as DNA: TGTGCCAGCAGCTTAGGAGTAGGGGGCGGCACTGAAGCTTTCTTT. This translates into CASSLGVGGGTEAFF.